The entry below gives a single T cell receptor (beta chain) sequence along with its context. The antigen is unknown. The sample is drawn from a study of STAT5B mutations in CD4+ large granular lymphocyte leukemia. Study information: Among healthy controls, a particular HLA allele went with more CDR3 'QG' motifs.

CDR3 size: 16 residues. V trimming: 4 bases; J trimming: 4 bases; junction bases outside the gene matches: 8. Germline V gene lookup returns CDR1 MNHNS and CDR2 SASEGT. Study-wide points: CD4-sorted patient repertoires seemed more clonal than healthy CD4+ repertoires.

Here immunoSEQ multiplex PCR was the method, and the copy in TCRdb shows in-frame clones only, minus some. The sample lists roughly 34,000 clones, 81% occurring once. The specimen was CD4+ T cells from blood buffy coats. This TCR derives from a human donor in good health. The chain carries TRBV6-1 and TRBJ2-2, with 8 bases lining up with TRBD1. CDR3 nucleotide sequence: TGTGCCAGCAGTGTTCGGACAGGGCCGAGCACCGGGGAGCTGTTTTTT. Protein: CASSVRTGPSTGELFF.